This TCR beta chain was sequenced in a study of T cell repertoires in cytomegalovirus infection. Study-wide context: Public TCR beta signature analysis indicated the presence of both CMV infection and matching HLA type.

TCRdb independently ran MiXCR on the reads; one entry per CDR3 protein. Among some 680,000 distinct CDR3 sequences listed, about a third were seen once. Study outcomes and limitations: Summed frequency of shared TCR beta families picked out CMV carriers who also had the relevant HLA.

With regard to this clonotype: Its antigen is not identified.

Per germline, CDR1 ENHRY and CDR2 SYGVKD. The trim removed 3 bases at V and 2 bases at J, leaving 7 bases unmatched. This CDR3 is built from 15 residues. The specimen was PBMCs. The chain employs TRBV10-3 and TRBJ2-7; 7 bases agree with TRBD2. The TCR sequence derives from a human donor in good health (CMV status not recorded). Some clones in this sample may be carry-over from other donors' samples. CDR3 region: CAISEPTRGAYEQYF. In nucleotides, the CDR3 is TGTGCCATCAGTGAACCTACCCGGGGGGCCTACGAGCAGTACTTC.